The 22 T cell receptor beta chains reported below all come from one sample, sequenced in a study of blood T cell repertoires in COVID-19. Profiling relied on immunoSEQ multiplex PCR, and the TCRdb table lists in-frame clones only, not all of them. This sample has approximately 130,000 clones, with almost 85% found just once. Sample: peripheral blood. These receptors all stem from a human donor in a cohort sampled during active COVID-19.

The rearrangement uses TRBV19 and TRBJ1-3; TRBD1 matches 9 bases. CDR1 is LNHDA and CDR2 is SQIVND in the germline V gene (reference sequence). V lost 9 bases to trimming and J lost 0 bases; unmatched junction nucleotides: 3. The length of the CDR3 is 14 residues. In nucleotides, the CDR3 is TGTGCCAGCCAGGACAGGGGCTCTGGAAACACCATATATTTT. Translated: CASQDRGSGNTIYF. The full variable domain, in which reference TRBV19 and TRBJ1-3 provide the parts outside the CDR3, is DGGITQSPKYLFRKEGQNVTLSCEQNLNHDAMYWYRQDPGQGLRLIYYSQIVNDFQKGDIAEGYSVSREKKESFPLTVTSAQKNPTAFYLCASQDRGSGNTIYFGEGSWLTVV.

This clone was seen once. The CDR3 sequence is CASSPLPGEGNEQFF. In DNA form, the CDR3 reads TGTGCCAGTAGTCCCCTACCGGGAGAGGGGAATGAGCAGTTCTTC. The rearrangement uses TRBV19 and TRBJ2-1; TRBD2 is a possible D gene (6 bases). Trimming shortened V by 5 bases and J by 7 bases, and 18 bases separated the two germline ends. The CDR3 totals 15 residues. CDR1 is LNHDA, CDR2 SQIVND, per germline (reference sequence).

The J gene is TRBJ1-1, the V gene TRBV6-5; D gene ambiguous. This CDR3 has 13 amino acids. Trimming took 0 bases from V and 11 from J, leaving 13 bases between them. Germline V lookup: CDR1 MNHEY, CDR2 SVGAGI. This CDR3 is CASSYSRAVWAFF. DNA of the CDR3: TGTGCCAGCAGTTACTCGAGGGCGGTTTGGGCTTTCTTT.

The chain recombines TRBV27 with TRBJ1-2; a possible D gene is TRBD1 (6 bases). CDR3 size: 13 residues. The germline gives CDR1 MNHEY, CDR2 SMNVEV (reference sequence). Trimming took off 6 bases at V and 8 bases at J, with 16 bases between the two ends. The CDR3 loop reads CASRPTGPVGYTF. In DNA, the CDR3 is TGTGCCAGCAGGCCCACAGGGCCGGTAGGCTACACCTTC.

This clone has a single count. The CDR3 DNA reads TGTGCCAGCAGCTTGGGGAGGACTAGCGGGGCTACTGGTAACATTCAGTACTTC. It translates to CASSLGRTSGATGNIQYF. The gene calls are TRBV11-2 and TRBJ2-4, with 12 bases matching TRBD2. V gave up 3 bases and J gave up 7 bases; unmatched junction bases: 13. The CDR3 is 18 amino acids. Germline V gene lookup returns CDR1 SGHAT and CDR2 FQNNGV.

This clone occurred once. V is TRBV28 and J is TRBJ2-5, with 7 positions matching TRBD2. The CDR3 has 13 amino acids. After removal of 2 bases from V and 7 bases from J, the junction contained 4 bases not matched to a gene. Germline CDR1 and CDR2: MDHEN and SYDVKM. CDR3 bases: TGTGCCAGCAGTTTAGGTGGGGAGGGGACCCAGTACTTC. It codes for CASSLGGEGTQYF.

The chain uses TRBV28 and TRBJ2-7, with D maybe TRBD1 (5 bases). Germline-derived CDR1 and CDR2 are MDHEN and SYDVKM. The CDR3 has 15 amino acids. V lost 6 bases and J 0 bases, leaving 15 bases between the germline ends. CDR3 residues: CASSPPLGRSYEQYF. As DNA, the CDR3 is TGTGCCAGCAGCCCCCCTTTGGGGCGCTCCTACGAGCAGTACTTC.

The chain has TRBV4-1 and TRBJ1-4, with TRBD1 identical over 10 bases. The germline V gene encodes CDR1 MGHRA and CDR2 YSYEKL. This CDR3 is built from 16 residues. J lost 7 bases, V lost 2 bases, and 7 bases had no gene match. DNA for the CDR3: TGCGCCAGCAGCCAATACCAGACAGGGGGCCTTGAAAAACTGTTTTTT. Residues: CASSQYQTGGLEKLFF.

The V call is TRBV19, the J call TRBJ2-7; 8 bases match TRBD1. CDR1 is LNHDA and CDR2 is SQIVND in the germline V gene (reference sequence). This CDR3 spans 18 amino acids. V shed 6 bases and J 2 bases; nucleotides not matched to a gene: 18. CDR3 sequence reads: CASSKPLSGTGMTYEQYF. The CDR3 nucleotides are TGTGCCAGTAGCAAGCCCCTTTCCGGGACAGGCATGACCTACGAGCAGTACTTC.

This chain joins TRBV3-1 (or the pseudogene TRBV3-2) and TRBJ2-7; 10 bases match TRBD2. Germline V gene sequence: CDR1 LGHDT, CDR2 YNNKEL (reference sequence). J gave up 7 bases and V 4 bases, and 1 base lay outside the gene matches. This CDR3 spans 12 amino acids. The CDR3 region is CASSLLAGEQYF. CDR3 in DNA: TGTGCCAGCAGCCTACTAGCGGGGGAGCAGTACTTC.

The chain has TRBV6-5 and TRBJ2-3, with a tentative D call TRBD2 (6 bases). Trimming took 2 bases from V and 3 from J, leaving 15 bases between them. This CDR3 contains 16 residues. Germline assignment: CDR1 MNHEY and CDR2 SVGAGI. The CDR3 sequence: CASSYPSGGNTDTQYF. CDR3 sequence (DNA): TGTGCCAGCAGTTACCCCTCCGGGGGAAATACAGATACGCAGTATTTT.

The chain joins TRBV7-6 to TRBJ2-7; a possible D gene is TRBD1 (5 bases). In germline, CDR1 is SGHVS, CDR2 FNYEAQ. V was clipped by 5 bases and J by 4 bases, with 18 bases between them. The CDR3 is 15 amino acids. CDR3 DNA: TGTGCCAGCAGCATCGCCGACAGCCCGAGTTACGAGCAGTACTTC. It yields the protein CASSIADSPSYEQYF. The complete variable domain, with remaining parts taken from reference TRBV7-6 and TRBJ2-7, reads GAGVSQSPRYKVTKRGQDVALRCDPISGHVSLYWYRQALGQGPEFLTYFNYEAQQDKSGLPNDRFSAERPEGSISTLTIQRTEQRDSAMYRCASSIADSPSYEQYFGPGTRLTVT.

V is TRBV5-5 and J is TRBJ2-3, with D tentatively TRBD2 (5 bases). CDR1 is SGHKS, CDR2 YYEKEE, per germline (reference sequence). The CDR3 sequence is 16 residues long. Trimming shortened V by 0 bases and J by 1 base, and 12 bases separated the two germline ends. DNA for the CDR3: TGTGCCAGCAGCTTGGGTTTGGCGGGCGGCACAGATACGCAGTATTTT. Translated, it gives CASSLGLAGGTDTQYF.

This clone was seen only once. This chain links TRBV30 with TRBJ2-6, with D tentatively TRBD1 (6 bases). Germline CDR1 reads GTSNPN; CDR2 reads SVGIG (reference sequence). The CDR3 is 17 residues long. Trimming pared 2 bases from V and 0 bases from J, leaving 14 bases between. CDR3 in DNA: TGTGCCTGGAGTCCGCGGACAGCCATCTCTGGGGCCAACGTCCTGACTTTC. Translating gives CAWSPRTAISGANVLTF.

As DNA, the CDR3 is TGTGCCAGCAGTGAGGGTTTGAACACCGGGGAGCTGTTTTTT. It specifies CASSEGLNTGELFF. The chain is built from TRBV13 and TRBJ2-2, with D tentatively TRBD2 (5 bases). Germline V CDR1 and CDR2: PRHDT, FYEKMQ (reference sequence). This CDR3 spans 14 amino acids. V was pared by 6 bases and J by 1 base, with 9 bases between.

The chain has TRBV12-3 or TRBV12-4 and TRBJ2-7; D ambiguous. The germline V and J ends were trimmed by 1 base and 6 bases, with 4 bases remaining between them. The CDR3 totals 11 residues. The CDR3 region is CASSLGLEQYF. CDR3 in DNA: TGTGCCAGCAGTTTAGGGCTCGAGCAGTACTTC.

This rearrangement joins TRBV6-1 to TRBJ2-6, with a tentative D call TRBD1 (6 bases). The CDR3 spans 18 residues. CDR1 and CDR2 from the germline V gene are MNHNS and SASEGT. Between the trimmed V and J ends, which lost 0 bases and 4 bases, there was a span of 16 bases. In DNA, the CDR3 is TGTGCCAGCAGTGAAGCGCTTCTCAGGGGTTCCGGGGCCAACGTCCTGACTTTC. It encodes CASSEALLRGSGANVLTF.

The V and J genes are TRBV6-5 and TRBJ1-6; D is undetermined. The CDR3 length is 14 residues. Germline values: CDR1 MNHEY, CDR2 SVGAGI. Trimming left V 6 bases short and J 4 bases short, with 10 bases between. The CDR3 sequence is CASRQDSYNSPLHF. The CDR3 coding sequence is TGTGCCAGCAGGCAGGACTCTTATAATTCACCCCTCCACTTT.

V gene TRBV5-6 combines with J gene TRBJ1-5; D gene ambiguous. Germline assignment: CDR1 SGHDT and CDR2 YYEEEE. Trimming stripped 4 bases from V and 2 bases from J, with 10 bases between. CDR3 length: 14 residues. CDR3 region: CASSRRLGNQPQHF. The CDR3 DNA is TGTGCCAGCAGCCGACGACTGGGCAATCAGCCCCAGCATTTT.

The genes are TRBV29-1 and TRBJ2-5, with 12 nucleotides matching TRBD2. The CDR3 has 15 residues. CDR1 is SQVTM and CDR2 is ANQGSEA in the germline V gene. J lost 2 bases, V lost 6 bases, and 7 bases had no gene match. CDR3 nucleotides: TGCAGCGTCGCGACTAGCGGGGGCCCACAAGAGACCCAGTACTTC. It is translated as CSVATSGGPQETQYF.

The chain uses TRBV7-2 and TRBJ1-2, with D unclear. The CDR3 has 12 amino acids. V was pared by 5 bases and J by 14 bases, with 18 bases between. Germline V gene lookup returns CDR1 SGHTA and CDR2 FQGNSA. The CDR3 here is CASSQPGPRNTF. DNA for the CDR3: TGTGCCAGCAGCCAACCGGGTCCCAGAAATACCTTC.

Here the CDR3 DNA reads TGCGCCAGCAGCCGTCTGGGTGGGACTAGCTCCTACAATGAGCAGTTCTTC. Encoded protein: CASSRLGGTSSYNEQFF. V usage is TRBV5-1 and J usage is TRBJ2-1; 8 bases map to TRBD2. The CDR3 length is 17 residues. Germline V gene sequence: CDR1 SGHRS, CDR2 YFSETQ. V trimming: 4 bases; J trimming: 0 bases; junction bases outside the gene matches: 9.